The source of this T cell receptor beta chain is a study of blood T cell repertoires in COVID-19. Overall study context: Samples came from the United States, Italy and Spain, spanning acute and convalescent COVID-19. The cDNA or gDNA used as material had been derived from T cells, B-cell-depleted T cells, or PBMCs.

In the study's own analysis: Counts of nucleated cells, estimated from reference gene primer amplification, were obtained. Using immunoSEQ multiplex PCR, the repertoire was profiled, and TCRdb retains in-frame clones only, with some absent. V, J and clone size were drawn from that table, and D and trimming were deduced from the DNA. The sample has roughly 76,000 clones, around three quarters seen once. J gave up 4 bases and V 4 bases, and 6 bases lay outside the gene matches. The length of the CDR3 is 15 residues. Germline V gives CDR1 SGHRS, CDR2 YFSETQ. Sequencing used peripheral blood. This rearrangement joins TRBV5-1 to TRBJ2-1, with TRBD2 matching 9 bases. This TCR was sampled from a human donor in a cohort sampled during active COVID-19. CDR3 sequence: CASSISGSQYNEQFF. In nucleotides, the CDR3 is TGCGCCAGCAGCATTAGCGGGAGCCAATACAATGAGCAGTTCTTC.